This T cell receptor beta chain was profiled in a study of Ad26.COV2.S vaccination and SARS-CoV-2 variants (dated by TCRdb to about 2021). For the wider study: Vaccine-arm donors came from COV1001, a multicentre, randomized, double-blind, placebo-controlled phase I-IIa trial of Ad26.COV2.S in healthy adults. Ad26.COV2.S was administered intramuscularly at a dose of 5x10^10 or 1x10^11 viral particles, either as one shot or as two shots given 56 days apart. TCRbeta repertoire sequencing was used to assess the specificity and breadth of SARS-CoV-2-reactive T cell receptors after Ad26.COV2.S vaccination. The TCR-sequenced set comprised around 30 samples: around 20 Ad26.COV2.S vaccine recipients, 5 placebo recipients and 8 SARS-CoV-2 convalescent individuals. Trial participants were randomized into five groups of five: low-dose or high-dose Ad26.COV2.S given once or twice, or placebo on both occasions. Investigators did not know the trial group allocation while performing experiments and assessing outcomes.

According to the study, the label for this sample's treatment or condition signals: some 20 received Ad26.COV2.S at low or high dose, single or two shots; about 5 received placebo; per-sample allocation not given. Repertoires of vaccine and placebo recipients were sequenced from samples collected on day 63 after the first injection. Between 29 July and 7 August 2020, Cohort 1b enrolled about 27 adults aged 18-55 years at one site in Boston, USA. Ad26.COV2.S was a replication-incompetent adenovirus type 26 vector expressing a prefusion-stabilized SARS-CoV-2 spike protein from the original Wuhan strain. About this clone: This clone's antigen is unknown. One base away there is no much larger clone; base qualities are not given.

TCRbeta CDR3 regions were sequenced with the immunoSEQ Assay. After extraction, genomic DNA underwent amplification by bias-controlled multiplex PCR, followed by high-throughput sequencing. For the original study's pipeline: To quantify the absolute abundance of each unique TCRbeta CDR3 region, sequences were collapsed and filtered. T cell fraction was estimated by normalizing TCRbeta template counts to usable DNA, which was measured by amplifying reference genes present in all nucleated cells. Repertoire TCRs were annotated as SARS-CoV-2-specific when V gene, CDR3 amino acid sequence and J gene were exactly matched to a known reactive TCR set. The reference SARS-CoV-2 TCR set came from MIRA and was filtered for enrichment in COVID-19-positive ImmuneCODE repertoires, removing public or cross-reactive TCRs. Drawing on the MIRA antigens, annotated TCRs were analysed further at the level of specific ORF or position within ORF. Breadth was defined as the number of annotated unique rearrangements divided by the total number of unique productive rearrangements, and depth was defined as the summed frequency of the annotated unique rearrangements. Two-sided Wilcoxon rank-sum tests were applied when comparing TCR breadth between groups. The table comes from immuneACCESS by way of TCRdb, which keeps in-frame sequences with V and J called. Part of the clones is missing from these tables; in studies checked, under half for an unresolved V gene and the rest for unknown reasons. For V, J and clone size, that table is used; D and trimming come from the DNA. The sample records about 260,000 clones, approximately 88% of which are singletons. The ten largest make up under 3% of the sample.

The paper as a whole reports these results and caveats: The authors noted that total T cell responses may have been underestimated by the TCR breadth and depth analyses. Compared with placebo recipients, Ad26.COV2.S recipients showed higher spike-specific TCR breadth (P = 0.0014). Vaccine and placebo recipients had comparable non-spike TCR breadth, which fits with the vaccine containing only spike. The study lacked the statistical power to compare responses across vaccine doses or regimens. After vaccination, spike-specific CD8+ and CD4+ T cell responses were reported to show substantial breadth.

The TCR was taken from a person aged 18 to 65 who received the Ad26.COV2.S COVID-19 vaccine or a placebo. This specimen consisted of peripheral blood, obtained in a trial of Ad26.COV2.S vaccine versus placebo.

The bases read TGTGCCAGTAGCCACCCGGGGAAGAGCTCCTACAATGAGCAGTTCTTC. This is translated as CASSHPGKSSYNEQFF. The chain links TRBV19 with TRBJ2-1; TRBD2 is a possible D gene, resting on 5 matching bases. V and J are truncated by 6 bases and 0 bases respectively, leaving an intervening sequence of 15 bases. Taken from cysteine to phenylalanine, the CDR3 has 16 residues. The kept DNA is CDR3 alone, 48 bases in frame from the first base. CDR1 and CDR2, per the germline V gene (reference sequence), are LNHDA and SQIVND.